Given below is one TCR beta chain in context. Antigen specificity is unknown. The treatment: randomized to nivolumab then ipilimumab (arm A) or the reverse (arm B). The data are from a study of sequential checkpoint blockade in melanoma. Findings and limits, study-wide: T-cell fraction and clonality followed PD-L1 and CD8+ counts, not mutational load.

The protocol was immunoSEQ multiplex PCR, while the TCRdb copy is restricted to in-frame clones and leaves out a portion. The data hold about 19,000 clones, with 65% to 85% observed a single time. The length of the CDR3 is 18 residues. The ends were cut back, 1 base at V and 0 bases at J, with 16 bases in the middle. Germline V gene data show CDR1 as MNHGY and CDR2 as SAAAGT. The origin of this receptor is a human donor with melanoma. The chain uses TRBV6-8 and TRBJ1-5, with no clear D. The sample was tumor tissue (inferred from file names), taken from a patient given nivolumab and ipilimumab in sequence. The CDR3 bases are TGTGCCAGCAGTTACTTGAGCGGGCAGAGTAATAGCAATCAGCCCCAGCATTTT. The encoded protein is CASSYLSGQSNSNQPQHF.